This T cell receptor (beta chain) was sequenced during a study of shared clonotypes between healthy human individuals (dated by TCRdb to 2020 to 2021). As for the study more broadly: The cohort comprised a couple of women and a few men aged 18 to 49 years. Per donor, leukapheresis produced somewhere between about 0.94 and 9 billion PBMCs. Blood TCR repertoires of about five healthy adults were deeply sequenced to estimate repertoire size and the extent of clonotype sharing between individuals. Libraries were prepared and TCR repertoires were sequenced by different laboratories using diverse techniques, in order to increase sequencing depth and limit assay-specific biases. For each donor, three plates each were used for CD4 naive and CD4 memory, two plates were used for CD8 naive, and one plate was used for CD8 memory.

As for this clone: Its recognized antigen is unknown. Qualities for individual bases were not recorded, and no much larger clone is one base off. The same CDR3 is also encoded by other DNA sequences in this sample.

The CDR3, from cysteine to phenylalanine, totals 14 residues. The entry retains the CDR3 DNA only, 42 bases that are in frame from base 1. The germline V gene (reference sequence) provides CDR1 LNHNV and CDR2 YYDKDF. V lost 1 base and J lost 2 bases; the stretch between them is 6 bases long. Using the deep immunoSEQ assay, TCR CDR3 regions were amplified from genomic DNA by multiplex PCR. Extracted genomic DNA from each cell subset was spread evenly across all wells of several immunoSEQ 96-well plates, with each plate serving as a replicate. For sorted subsets, approximately 200 ng of genomic DNA, equivalent to 25,000 to 35,000 T cell genomes, went into each replicate PCR. Purified libraries were measured with a Qubit 3.0 fluorometer, size-checked on a Bioanalyzer 2100, and measured again with the KAPA Library Quantification kit. Every immunoSEQ 96-well plate was sequenced on a separate single-read 150-cycle Illumina NextSeq 550 flow cell. Regarding the original processing steps: The immunoSEQ output contained only junctional sequences without quality scores, so filtering could not match that applied to full-length reads. To assign V/J genes and CDR3, sequences were annotated using PyIR, a Python wrapper for IgBLAST v1.9, with IMGT germline references. Reads with weak V/J assignments (E-value above 1e-6), missing CDR3, stop codons, out-of-frame junctions, or ambiguous translated residues were removed. V3J clonotypes were defined by identical inferred V gene, J gene, and CDR3 amino acid sequence. Percentage overlap between repertoires was computed as shared unique clonotypes divided by the size of the smaller repertoire. Three approaches were used to assess repertoire richness: RTK rarefaction, the Chao1 estimator, and Recon v2.1 estimates of unobserved clonotypes. For all TCRbeta clonotypes obtained by the gDNA method from several donors, generation probabilities were computed with OLGA. As stored in TCRdb, this immuneACCESS dataset retains in-frame rearrangements with V and J assigned. A fraction of the clones does not appear; measured against another copy, unresolved V genes explain less than half of the discrepancy, and the remainder lacks a known reason. V, J and clone size are taken as reported in that table, and D and trimming were inferred from the DNA itself. The sample contains over 850,000 clones, about 80% of them found a single time. The top ten clones comprise roughly 0.62% of the sample.

Donors were healthy HIV-negative adults with no recently reported acute infections or vaccinations. Only Caucasian adults living in Nashville, Tennessee, USA were represented among the donors. Magnetic negative selection was used to enrich CD4+ T cells, after which naive cells were positively selected on CD45RA and the negative fraction became the memory subset. Blood was obtained by leukapheresis, after which PBMCs were separated by Ficoll-Histopaque density gradient centrifugation and cryopreserved in liquid nitrogen vapor phase. Analytical flow cytometry was used to check the purity and quantity of each magnetically sorted T cell population. Genomic DNA was isolated from each sorted fraction and quantified by UV absorbance on a Nanodrop 2000c. General study outcomes and caveats: Higher generation probabilities were observed for clonotypes shared by all four sorted-subset donors than for non-shared clonotypes. The small number of donors limited the genetic and exposure-history diversity represented. Sampling was limited to blood, and TCR repertoires in tissue likely differ from TCR repertoires in blood. Pairwise subsampling indicated that sequencing depth was expected to affect the degree of clonotype sharing among donors. When four donors were compared, the shared fraction of clonotypes was roughly 4.8% for naive CD4, approximately 3.3% for naive CD8, 2% to 2.5% for memory CD4, and roughly 0.4% for memory CD8. Incomplete sequencing was indicated by rarefaction of sorted-subset datasets, despite the large sequencing depth. Estimated clonotype richness was generally larger for naive than for memory subsets.

The specimen was memory CD4+ T cells from PBMCs. Read against the paper, the sample's cell subset or site label means: CD45RA-negative fraction. The rearranged segments are TRBV15 and TRBJ1-5; no D gene call is confident. The receptor was derived from a man aged 18 to 30 in good health. Some clones in this sample may be carry-over from other donors' samples. The nucleotides read TGTGCCACCAGCAGAGTTGGGGGCAATCAGCCCCAGCATTTT. Its translation is CATSRVGGNQPQHF.